The present entry profiles one T cell receptor (beta chain) with its context. Its matching antigen is unknown. CDR1 and CDR2 from the germline V gene are SGHTS and YDEGEE. The CDR3 contains 15 residues. V dropped 0 bases and J dropped 4; count of bases not matched to a gene: 7. The data stem from a study of T cells in localized non-small cell lung cancer. General study results and limits: Heterogeneity is still possible, as just one tumor region was sequenced. Uninvolved neighboring lung showed the greatest T cell clonality, exceeding tumor.

TCRdb keeps only in-frame clones here, not all; method: immunoSEQ multiplex PCR. The sample lists 35,000 to 40,000 clones, about 80% occurring once. The starting material was peripheral blood, obtained before any cancer treatment. The chain employs TRBV5-8 and TRBJ2-7; 7 nucleotides line up with TRBD2. This receptor was taken from a male donor at least 60 years old with stage III squamous cell lung carcinoma. The CDR3 DNA is TGTGCCAGCAGCTTGGGAATCCTAGCGGTGTACGAGCAGTACTTC. It specifies CASSLGILAVYEQYF.